The 26 T cell receptor beta chains given below trace back to one sample, sequenced in a study of blood T cell repertoires in COVID-19. The table came from immunoSEQ multiplex PCR; TCRdb's copy has only in-frame clones and leaves some out. This table holds about 220,000 clones, more than 85% found once. The sequencing sample was made of peripheral blood. These receptors were taken from a middle-aged man with acute or convalescent COVID-19.

This sequence joins TRBV6-1 and TRBJ2-5; perhaps TRBD1 as D (6 bases). The CDR3 loop spans 14 amino acids. The V and J ends lost 1 base and 4 bases respectively, with 10 bases between them. Per the germline V gene, CDR1 is MNHNS and CDR2 is SASEGT. The CDR3 nucleotides are TGTGCCAGCAGTGAAGACAGGGTTTTAGAGACCCAGTACTTC. This gives the protein CASSEDRVLETQYF.

The V call is TRBV2, the J call TRBJ2-5, with TRBD2 matching over 7 bases. CDR3 size: 14 residues. Per germline, CDR1 SNHLY and CDR2 FYNNEI. Trimming took 7 bases from V and 1 from J; bases not matched to a gene: 6. CDR3 protein: CASMAGALQETQYF. Written as DNA, the CDR3 is TGTGCCAGCATGGCGGGAGCCCTCCAAGAGACCCAGTACTTC.

The rearrangement uses TRBV7-9 and TRBJ2-1, with D hard to call. V was clipped by 5 bases and J by 3 bases, with 14 bases between them. The germline V gene encodes CDR1 SEHNR and CDR2 FQNEAQ (reference sequence). The CDR3 contains 15 residues. CDR3: CASSTGWRRYNEQFF. In nucleotides, the CDR3 is TGTGCCAGCAGCACCGGGTGGCGCCGCTACAATGAGCAGTTCTTC.

This clone was seen only once. This rearrangement joins TRBV7-9 to TRBJ2-2; 7 bases fit TRBD1. The CDR3 runs 16 residues. The V gene end was trimmed by 5 bases and the J gene end by 4 bases; junction bases not matched to a gene: 10. Per the germline V gene, CDR1 is SEHNR and CDR2 is FQNEAQ (reference sequence). The CDR3, as DNA: TGTGCCAGCAGCCTTCCAGGGGGTCAGAGCACCGGGGAGCTGTTTTTT. Protein: CASSLPGGQSTGELFF.

This clone was detected ten times or more. V usage is TRBV6-2 or TRBV6-3 and J usage is TRBJ1-5; tentative D call: TRBD1 (5 bases). CDR1 MNHEY and CDR2 SVGEGT come from the germline V gene. The CDR3 loop spans 17 amino acids. Trimming pared 2 bases from V and 3 bases from J, leaving 17 bases between. CDR3 loop: CASSYPRGGGNNQPQHF. The CDR3 nucleotides are TGTGCCAGCAGTTACCCCCGGGGGGGTGGCAACAATCAGCCCCAGCATTTT.

This chain joins TRBV6-2 or TRBV6-3 and TRBJ2-7; TRBD2 aligns across 9 bases. Trimming took 5 bases from V and 5 from J; bases not matched to a gene: 10. The length of the CDR3 is 15 residues. Germline loops: CDR1 MNHEY, CDR2 SVGEGT. CDR3 loop: CASSTATSGSDEQYF. CDR3 in DNA: TGTGCCAGCAGTACCGCGACTAGCGGTTCTGACGAGCAGTACTTC.

The chain joins TRBV27 to TRBJ2-2; D is unresolved. Per germline, CDR1 MNHEY and CDR2 SMNVEV (reference sequence). V lost 5 bases and J lost 1, with 5 bases in between. This CDR3 region has 13 residues. CDR3 bases: TGTGCCAGCAGTGAACAGAACACCGGGGAGCTGTTTTTT. Its protein product is CASSEQNTGELFF.

J is TRBJ2-3 and V is TRBV11-3, with 10 positions matching TRBD2. J lost 1 base, V lost 1 base, and 5 bases had no gene match. Germline CDR1 SGHNT, CDR2 YENEEA. This CDR3 contains 17 residues. The CDR3 spells CASSLGAGTSGTDTQYF. DNA of the CDR3: TGTGCCAGCAGCTTAGGAGCTGGGACTAGCGGCACAGATACGCAGTATTTT.

The rearrangement joins TRBV13 to TRBJ2-2, with D possibly being TRBD2 (5 bases). V gave up 6 bases and J gave up 3 bases, with 11 bases separating them. The CDR3 length is 14 residues. CDR1 is PRHDT, CDR2 FYEKMQ, per germline (reference sequence). The CDR3 reads CASRSKGDTGELFF. For the CDR3, the DNA is TGTGCCAGCAGATCGAAGGGAGACACCGGGGAGCTGTTTTTT. Looking up the rest from reference TRBV13 and TRBJ2-2 gives the full variable domain: AAGVIQSPRHLIKEKRETATLKCYPIPRHDTVYWYQQGPGQDPQFLISFYEKMQSDKGSIPDRFSAQQFSDYHSELNMSSLELGDSALYFCASRSKGDTGELFFGEGSRLTVL.

This clone was seen more than once but under ten times. The gene calls are TRBV2 and TRBJ2-7; D not resolved. Germline lookup yields CDR1 SNHLY and CDR2 FYNNEI. The CDR3 spans 12 residues. Between the trimmed V and J ends, which lost 6 bases and 3 bases, there was a span of 9 bases. CDR3 DNA: TGTGCCAGCAGAGAGATAGACTACGAGCAGTACTTC. It codes for CASREIDYEQYF. The variable domain in full, with the rest retrieved from reference TRBV2 and TRBJ2-7, is EPEVTQTPSHQVTQMGQEVILRCVPISNHLYFYWYRQILGQKVEFLVSFYNNEISEKSEIFDDQFSVERPDGSNFTLKIRSTKLEDSAMYFCASREIDYEQYFGPGTRLTVT.

V and J are TRBV7-8 and TRBJ1-5, with 7 bases that match TRBD1. The junction had 6 bases not matched to a gene; V was cut back by 0 bases and J by 4 bases. The germline CDR1 and CDR2 sequences are SGHVS and FQNEAQ. This CDR3 spans 16 amino acids. CDR3 sequence: CASSLAGGALNQPQHF. CDR3 nucleotides: TGTGCCAGCAGCTTAGCAGGGGGCGCCCTTAATCAGCCCCAGCATTTT.

This chain joins TRBV18 and TRBJ2-1; D is perhaps TRBD1 (5 bases). This CDR3 contains 16 residues. Trimming took off 6 bases at V and 2 bases at J, with 17 bases between the two ends. Germline V gene lookup returns CDR1 KGHSH and CDR2 LQKENI. As DNA, the CDR3 is TGTGCCAGCTCCCAAACCCCAGGGAACGCCTACAATGAGCAGTTCTTC. Encoded protein: CASSQTPGNAYNEQFF.

This clone came up once. This chain links TRBV4-1 with TRBJ2-7, with 10 bases matching TRBD1. CDR1 is MGHRA and CDR2 is YSYEKL in the germline V gene. The CDR3 length is 18 residues. The junction had 10 bases not matched to a gene; V was cut back by 1 base and J by 1 base. CDR3 sequence: CASSQVPHDRGLSYEQYF. The CDR3 region has the DNA TGCGCCAGCAGCCAAGTCCCTCATGACAGGGGGCTTTCCTACGAGCAGTACTTC.

CDR3 sequence (DNA): TGTGCCAGCAGCCCCACGGGCGGGACCTACGAGCAGTACTTC. Translation gives CASSPTGGTYEQYF. V usage is TRBV4-2 and J usage is TRBJ2-7, with D maybe TRBD2 (6 bases). The CDR3 runs 14 residues. Trimming took off 4 bases at V and 2 bases at J, with 12 bases between the two ends. From germline, CDR1 is LGHNA and CDR2 YNFKEQ.

The V and J genes are TRBV10-3 and TRBJ2-7; 8 positions match TRBD2. The CDR3 sequence is 14 residues long. Germline CDR1 and CDR2: ENHRY and SYGVKD. With V trimmed by 3 bases and J by 6 bases, 7 bases remained unmatched. CDR3 in DNA: TGTGCCATCAGTGACCCCGGACTAGCATCCGAGCAGTACTTC. It codes for CAISDPGLASEQYF.

The chain links TRBV2 to TRBJ2-1; D might be TRBD2 (6 bases). The V gene's germline CDR1 is SNHLY and CDR2 FYNNEI. V lost 4 bases and J 6 bases, leaving 22 bases between the germline ends. The CDR3 loop spans 17 amino acids. The CDR3 sequence is CASSVVGTSAGSNEQFF. The CDR3 DNA is TGTGCCAGCAGTGTCGTGGGGACGTCGGCGGGGTCCAATGAGCAGTTCTTC.

The CDR3 nucleotides read TGTGCCAGCAGAAACCAGGGGGCGGACACTGAAGCTTTCTTT. The encoded protein is CASRNQGADTEAFF. The V and J genes are TRBV6-4 and TRBJ1-1; 8 bases line up with TRBD1. V trimming: 6 bases; J trimming: 3 bases; junction bases outside the gene matches: 6. This CDR3 is built from 14 residues. Germline loops: CDR1 MRHNA, CDR2 SNTAGT.

CDR3 in DNA: TGTGCCAGTAGTATTTTTTCGGAGACCGGGGAGCTGTTTTTT. The encoded protein is CASSIFSETGELFF. The V and J genes are TRBV19 and TRBJ2-2; D remains unclear. V was pared by 3 bases and J by 5 bases, with 10 bases between. CDR3 size: 14 residues. Per germline, CDR1 LNHDA and CDR2 SQIVND (reference sequence).

This clone was counted once. CDR3 amino acids: CAWSVTELNTEAFF. The CDR3 coding sequence is TGTGCCTGGAGTGTAACAGAACTGAACACTGAAGCTTTCTTT. The rearrangement uses TRBV30 and TRBJ1-1; D not resolved. The CDR3 spans 14 residues. V was clipped by 0 bases and J by 0 bases, with 8 bases between them. The V gene's germline CDR1 is GTSNPN and CDR2 SVGIG (reference sequence).

The chain couples TRBV25-1 to TRBJ2-3; D uncertain. The V and J ends lost 1 base and 4 bases respectively, with 21 bases between them. The length of the CDR3 is 18 residues. The germline gives CDR1 MGHDK, CDR2 SYGVNS. Here the CDR3 DNA reads TGTGCCAGCAGTGAATTGTCGGGTTTCGGTCGTTTCGCAGATACGCAGTATTTT. Translated, it gives CASSELSGFGRFADTQYF. Filled out from reference TRBV25-1 and TRBJ2-3, the complete variable domain reads EADIYQTPRYLVIGTGKKITLECSQTMGHDKMYWYQQDPGMELHLIHYSYGVNSTEKGDLSSESTVSRIRTEHFPLTLESARPSHTSQYLCASSELSGFGRFADTQYFGPGTRLTVL.

This clone occurred once. This rearrangement joins TRBV19 to TRBJ2-5; 11 bases match TRBD1. The CDR3 has 13 amino acids. Germline V gene data show CDR1 as LNHDA and CDR2 as SQIVND (reference sequence). V was pared by 6 bases and J by 3 bases, with 0 bases of the junction left unmatched. CDR3 sequence: CASRGQGEETQYF. CDR3 in DNA: TGTGCCAGTAGGGGACAGGGGGAAGAGACCCAGTACTTC.

This chain uses TRBV7-2 with TRBJ2-1, with TRBD2 matching over 9 bases. Germline V CDR1 and CDR2: SGHTA, FQGNSA. The V and J ends lost 6 bases and 4 bases, in that order; junction bases with no gene match: 16. The CDR3 covers 18 residues. The CDR3 nucleotides read TGTGCCAGCAGTTTAACTAGCGGGCCTTGGGGGGGATACAATGAGCAGTTCTTC. Amino acids: CASSLTSGPWGGYNEQFF. Based on the CDR3 plus reference TRBV7-2 and TRBJ2-1, the full variable domain is GAGVSQSPSNKVTEKGKDVELRCDPISGHTALYWYRQSLGQGLEFLIYFQGNSAPDKSGLPSDRFSAERTGGSVSTLTIQRTQQEDSAVYLCASSLTSGPWGGYNEQFFGPGTRLTVL.

The genes are TRBV2 and TRBJ2-3; D is unclear. CDR3 length equals 13 residues. Germline V gives CDR1 SNHLY, CDR2 FYNNEI. V lost 5 bases and J lost 6, with 12 bases in between. The CDR3: CASSSNSLDTQYF. The CDR3 DNA reads TGTGCCAGCAGTTCTAACAGTTTGGATACGCAGTATTTT.

The chain recombines TRBV5-6 with TRBJ2-2, with D possibly TRBD2 on 6 matching bases. The CDR3 runs 16 residues. V was cut by 4 bases and J by 0 bases, with 13 bases left in between. Germline V CDR1 and CDR2: SGHDT, YYEEEE. The CDR3 protein is CASSRWAGTNTGELFF. CDR3 DNA sequence: TGTGCCAGCAGCCGGTGGGCGGGAACGAACACCGGGGAGCTGTTTTTT.

The genes are TRBV7-2 and TRBJ1-3; the D gene is possibly TRBD1 (5 bases). Trimming took 1 base from V and 0 from J, leaving 10 bases between them. Germline loops: CDR1 SGHTA, CDR2 FQGNSA. The CDR3 has 16 amino acids. CDR3: CASSLGQLSSGNTIYF. The CDR3 nucleotides are TGTGCCAGCAGCTTAGGACAGCTTAGCTCTGGAAACACCATATATTTT.

CDR3 in DNA: TGTGCCAGCGCCCGGGGGGACAGGACCTATGGCTACACCTTC. Its translation: CASARGDRTYGYTF. The rearrangement links TRBV5-6 to TRBJ1-2; 8 positions agree with TRBD1. Germline V gene data show CDR1 as SGHDT and CDR2 as YYEEEE. CDR3 size: 14 residues. Losses at the gene ends were 7 bases for V and 4 bases for J; bases not matched to a gene: 9.